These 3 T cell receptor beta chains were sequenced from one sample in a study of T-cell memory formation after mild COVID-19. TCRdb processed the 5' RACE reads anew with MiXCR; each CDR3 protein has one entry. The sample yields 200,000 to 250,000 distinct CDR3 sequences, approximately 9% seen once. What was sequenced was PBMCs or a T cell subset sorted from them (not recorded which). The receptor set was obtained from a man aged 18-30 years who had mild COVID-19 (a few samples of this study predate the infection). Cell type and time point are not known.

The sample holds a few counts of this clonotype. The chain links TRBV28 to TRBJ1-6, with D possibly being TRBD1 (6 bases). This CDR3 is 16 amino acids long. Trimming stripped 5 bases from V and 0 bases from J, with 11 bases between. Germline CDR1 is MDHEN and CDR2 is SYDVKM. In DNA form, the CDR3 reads TGTGCCAGCAGTATACCGGGACACTCCTATAATTCACCCCTCCACTTT. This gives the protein CASSIPGHSYNSPLHF.

In DNA, the CDR3 is TGCAGCGTACTGGGGTTTGACAGGGGTGAAGCTTTCTTT. Protein sequence: CSVLGFDRGEAFF. The chain recombines TRBV29-1 with TRBJ1-1; 8 bases line up with TRBD1. The germline V gene has CDR1 SQVTM and CDR2 ANQGSEA. This CDR3 comprises 13 residues. V shed 6 bases, J shed 7 bases, and the junction held 10 bases outside the gene matches.

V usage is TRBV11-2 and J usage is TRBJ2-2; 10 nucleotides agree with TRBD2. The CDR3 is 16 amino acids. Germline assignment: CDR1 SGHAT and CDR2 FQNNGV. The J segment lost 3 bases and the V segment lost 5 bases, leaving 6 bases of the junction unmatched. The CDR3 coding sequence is TGTGCCAGCAGCCTGGGACTAGCGACCGACACCGGGGAGCTGTTTTTT. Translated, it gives CASSLGLATDTGELFF.